This T cell receptor beta chain was observed in a study of OX40 agonist ivuxolimab in advanced cancers. Study summary: Administration of intravenous ivuxolimab to patients occurred every 2 weeks at 0.01 to 10 mg/kg. Under the entry rules, prior anti-PD-1, anti-PD-L1 or anti-CTLA-4 therapy was allowed, and roughly 41% had some. In three patients, partial responses were observed, one with hepatocellular carcinoma and two with cutaneous melanoma. Study observations and caveats: At 0.1 to 3.0 mg/kg, clonal expansion of CD4+ and CD8+ blood T cells had occurred by week 6.

The V gene end was trimmed by 5 bases and the J gene end by 5 bases; junction bases not matched to a gene: 11. Germline CDR1 GTSNPN, CDR2 SVGIG (reference sequence). There are 15 residues in the CDR3. Using immunoSEQ multiplex PCR, the repertoire was profiled, and TCRdb retains in-frame clones only, with some absent. The sample holds about 33,000 clones, 70% to 85% seen once. Worth noting for this clone: Its specificity is not known.

Source: CD4+ or CD8+ T cells sorted from blood, taken in a trial of the OX40 agonist ivuxolimab. The clonotype was recovered from an adult with an advanced solid tumor such as melanoma, head and neck, liver or kidney cancer. This chain uses TRBV30 with TRBJ2-3; TRBD2 agrees at 9 bases. The CDR3 bases are TGTGCCTGGGACCCGAGCGGGGGGAGGGGAGATACGCAGTATTTT. Protein product: CAWDPSGGRGDTQYF.